This T cell receptor (beta chain) was sequenced during a study of long-term antiretroviral therapy in people with HIV. Background on the study: Collection dates of the earliest samples fall about a decade before the 2015 immediate-ART recommendation.

immunoSEQ v3.0 was run at survey level. Assay used: immunoSEQ multiplex PCR; TCRdb lists only in-frame clones, some missing. The table has about 48,000 clones, about 81% seen once. At least two post-ART and at least one pre-ART PBMC sample were available for each donor. This CDR3 is built from 14 residues. The germline V and J ends were trimmed by 3 bases and 8 bases, with 15 bases remaining between them. Per the germline V gene, CDR1 is SGDLS and CDR2 is YYNGEE. The sequence came from a woman aged 18-29 years with HIV. The starting material was unsorted PBMCs, obtained 0.8 years after starting antiretroviral therapy. The J gene is TRBJ2-4, the V gene TRBV9, with D uncertain. The CDR3 protein is CASSAQLSRDIQYF. DNA for the CDR3: TGTGCCAGCAGCGCCCAACTTAGCCGGGACATTCAGTACTTC.